This T cell receptor beta chain was sequenced during a study of blood T cell repertoires in COVID-19 (dated by TCRdb to about 2020). Broadly, across the study: The collaborator samples originated in the United States, Italy and Spain and spanned the acute and convalescent phases of COVID-19. The prospective study material was composed of cDNA or gDNA derived from T cells, B-cell-depleted T cells, or PBMCs. Subjects who had been exposed to COVID-19, were actively infected with it, or had recovered from it provided the deeply sampled blood TCRbeta repertoires that made up the dataset. The repertoires were made available in a free public database intended to serve as a resource for research on the immune response to SARS-CoV-2. Where HLA class I and class II types were available, the types were taken from metadata supplied by the sample provider, not from assay-based typing. The samples were drawn from the first 160 participants of the ongoing ImmuneRACE study and from 950 to 1,500 subjects provided by 6 global collaborators. Sample metadata almost always included a de-identified subject ID, COVID-19 status, age in years and sex. Overall study outcomes, separate from this receptor: Clinical and demographic metadata were provided uncurated, with the amount varying by source and participant.

Details on this clone: Its target antigen remains unknown. Base qualities are not provided; no much larger clone lies one nucleotide away.

The immunoSEQ Assay, a bias-controlled multiplex PCR, was used to amplify TCRbeta CDR3 regions from genomic DNA. The authors' analysis ran thus. Within the assay, amplification of reference gene primers was used to estimate how many nucleated cells each sample contained. To quantify the absolute abundance of each unique TCRbeta CDR3 rearrangement, sequence reads were collapsed and filtered. For each sample, productive Simpson clonality was calculated as the square root of Simpson's diversity index across productive rearrangements. TCRdb retrieved this table from immuneACCESS and kept in-frame rearrangements only. Not all clones are present; in checked studies, unresolved V genes account for under half, and no reason is known for the remainder. V, J and clone size reflect that table, while D and trimming were determined from the DNA. Across this sample there are 90,000 to 110,000 clones, with approximately 87% seen only once. Roughly 6.5% of the sample is in the top ten clones.

Each collaborating institution followed its own protocols to collect whole blood in K2EDTA tubes. For TCRbeta analysis, collaborators shipped samples as frozen whole blood, isolated PBMCs, or DNA extracted from either of those sample types. CDR1 and CDR2, per the germline V gene, are ENHRY and SYGVKD. V is clipped by 7 bases and J by 3 bases, and the sequence between their germline boundaries is 25 bases long. The CDR3 goes from the cysteine to the phenylalanine over 18 residues. Kept here is only the CDR3 DNA, which spans 54 bases and is read in frame from base 1. The sequenced material came from peripheral blood. The TCR was taken from a woman in her 50s with acute or convalescent COVID-19. This chain is built from TRBV10-3 and TRBJ1-5; TRBD1 is a weak D gene call, 5 bases matching. The CDR3 sequence is CAITVRSAREPVNQPQHF. The DNA reads as follows: TGTGCCATCACCGTGAGGTCCGCCAGGGAACCCGTCAATCAGCCCCAGCATTTT.